This TCR beta chain was observed in a study of T cell repertoires in cytomegalovirus infection. Germline lookup yields CDR1 SEHNR and CDR2 FQNEAQ (reference sequence). This CDR3 is 12 amino acids long. The V and J ends lost 10 bases and 6 bases respectively, with 15 bases between them. This clonotype was seen ten or more times. The antigen remains unidentified. One entry per CDR3 protein, called by TCRdb with MiXCR from the reads. In the table there are some 920,000 distinct CDR3 sequences, about a third of which are singletons. This TCR was sampled from a human donor in good health (CMV status not recorded). Some clones in this sample may be carry-over from other donors' samples. The sequencing here drew on cultured CD8+ T cells from PBMCs, taken from culture after CMV antigen stimulation. V usage is TRBV7-9 and J usage is TRBJ1-2; D call uncertain. The CDR3 DNA sequence: TGTGCCACCCTCAGGCGGTCAGATGGCTACACCTTC. The encoded protein is CATLRRSDGYTF.